Detailed here is one TCR beta chain. Its specificity is unknown. The CDR3 runs 13 residues. CDR1 SGDLS and CDR2 YYNGEE come from the germline V gene. The V gene lost 2 bases and the J gene lost 2 bases, with 7 bases spanning the gap. The data were obtained in a study of T cell responses to AZD1222 COVID-19 vaccine. Study-wide results and limits: Most donors were white British and more were female, and clonal diversity was possibly underestimated. Sampling that yielded the repertoires occurred only after the peak T cell response. Spike-specific TCR breadth and depth rose after two AZD1222 doses. Per reports, nearly half of all spike-specific TCRs target regions that are unmutated in variants.

Using immunoSEQ multiplex PCR, the repertoire was profiled, and TCRdb retains in-frame clones only, with some absent. The sample yields roughly 140,000 clones, roughly 90% seen once. Material: peripheral blood, obtained 28 days after the second AZD1222 dose. The genes are TRBV9 and TRBJ1-1, with no clear D. This TCR was sampled from an adult who received the AZD1222 COVID-19 vaccine. This chain's CDR3 is CASSVHFNTEAFF. CDR3 in DNA: TGTGCCAGCAGCGTCCATTTTAACACTGAAGCTTTCTTT.